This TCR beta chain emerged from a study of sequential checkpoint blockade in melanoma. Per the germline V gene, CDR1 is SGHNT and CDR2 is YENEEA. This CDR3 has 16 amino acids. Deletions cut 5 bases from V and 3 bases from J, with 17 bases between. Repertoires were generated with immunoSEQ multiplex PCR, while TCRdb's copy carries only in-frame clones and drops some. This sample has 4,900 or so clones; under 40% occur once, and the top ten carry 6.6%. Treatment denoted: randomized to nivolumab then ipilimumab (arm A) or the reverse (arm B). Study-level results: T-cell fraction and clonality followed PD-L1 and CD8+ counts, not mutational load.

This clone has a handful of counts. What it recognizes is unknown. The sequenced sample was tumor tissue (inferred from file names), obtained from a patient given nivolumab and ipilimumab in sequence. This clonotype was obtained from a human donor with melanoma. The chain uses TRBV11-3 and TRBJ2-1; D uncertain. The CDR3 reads CASSQGPLKNYNEQFF. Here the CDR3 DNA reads TGTGCCAGCAGCCAAGGTCCCCTTAAGAACTACAATGAGCAGTTCTTC.